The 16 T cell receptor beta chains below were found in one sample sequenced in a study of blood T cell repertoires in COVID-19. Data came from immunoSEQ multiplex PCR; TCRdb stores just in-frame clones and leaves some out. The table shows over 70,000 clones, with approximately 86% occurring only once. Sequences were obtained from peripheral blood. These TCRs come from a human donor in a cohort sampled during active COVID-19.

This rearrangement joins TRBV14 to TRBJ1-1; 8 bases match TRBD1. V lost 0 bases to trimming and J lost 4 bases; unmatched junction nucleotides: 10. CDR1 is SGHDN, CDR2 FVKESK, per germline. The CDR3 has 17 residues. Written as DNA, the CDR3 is TGTGCCAGCAGCCAAGATCAAGGCAGGGGGCGCACCACTGAAGCTTTCTTT. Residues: CASSQDQGRGRTTEAFF.

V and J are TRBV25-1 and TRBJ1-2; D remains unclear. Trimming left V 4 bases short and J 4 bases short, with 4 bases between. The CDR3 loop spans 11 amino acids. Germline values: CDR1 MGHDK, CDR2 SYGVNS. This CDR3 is CASSGGYGYTF. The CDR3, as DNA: TGTGCCAGCAGTGGAGGCTATGGCTACACCTTC.

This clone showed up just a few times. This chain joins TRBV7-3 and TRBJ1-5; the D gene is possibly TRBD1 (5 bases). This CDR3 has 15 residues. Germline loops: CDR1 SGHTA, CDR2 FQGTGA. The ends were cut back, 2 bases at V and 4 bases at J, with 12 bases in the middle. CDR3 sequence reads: CASSLGSGPNQPQHF. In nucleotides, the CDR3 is TGTGCCAGCAGCTTAGGGTCAGGGCCTAATCAGCCCCAGCATTTT.

DNA for the CDR3: TGTGCCAGCAGCGTAATTAGCGGGGGGGTTCGTGGCACCGGGGAGCTGTTTTTT. Protein sequence: CASSVISGGVRGTGELFF. The chain has TRBV7-2 and TRBJ2-2; 11 bases match TRBD2. The length of the CDR3 is 18 residues. Germline CDR1 and CDR2: SGHTA and FQGNSA. Trimming at V came to 5 bases and at J to 4 bases, leaving 12 bases not matched to a gene.

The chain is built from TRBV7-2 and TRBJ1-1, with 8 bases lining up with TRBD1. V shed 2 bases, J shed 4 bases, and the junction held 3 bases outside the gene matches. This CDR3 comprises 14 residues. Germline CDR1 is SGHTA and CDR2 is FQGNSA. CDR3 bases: TGTGCCAGCAGCTTACAGGGGGCCAGCACTGAAGCTTTCTTT. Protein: CASSLQGASTEAFF. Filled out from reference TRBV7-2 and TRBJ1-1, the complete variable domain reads GAGVSQSPSNKVTEKGKDVELRCDPISGHTALYWYRQSLGQGLEFLIYFQGNSAPDKSGLPSDRFSAERTGGSVSTLTIQRTQQEDSAVYLCASSLQGASTEAFFGQGTRLTVV.

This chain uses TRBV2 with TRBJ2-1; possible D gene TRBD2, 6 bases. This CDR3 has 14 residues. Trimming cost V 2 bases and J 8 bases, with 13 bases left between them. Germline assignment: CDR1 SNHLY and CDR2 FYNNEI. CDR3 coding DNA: TGTGCCAGCAGTGAAATATCCCGCGGGGATGAGCAGTTCTTC. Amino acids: CASSEISRGDEQFF.

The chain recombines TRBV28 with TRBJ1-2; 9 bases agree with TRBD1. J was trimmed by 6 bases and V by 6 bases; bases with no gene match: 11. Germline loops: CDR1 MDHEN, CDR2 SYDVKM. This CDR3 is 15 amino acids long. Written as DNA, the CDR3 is TGTGCCAGCAGCCTGGCGGACAGGGGTCGAAATGGCTACACCTTC. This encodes CASSLADRGRNGYTF.

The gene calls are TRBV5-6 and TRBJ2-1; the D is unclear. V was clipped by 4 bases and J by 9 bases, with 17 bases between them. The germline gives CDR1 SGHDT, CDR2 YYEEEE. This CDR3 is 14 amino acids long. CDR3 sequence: CASSLGPVSGEQFF. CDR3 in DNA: TGTGCCAGCAGCCTAGGCCCGGTAAGTGGTGAGCAGTTCTTC.

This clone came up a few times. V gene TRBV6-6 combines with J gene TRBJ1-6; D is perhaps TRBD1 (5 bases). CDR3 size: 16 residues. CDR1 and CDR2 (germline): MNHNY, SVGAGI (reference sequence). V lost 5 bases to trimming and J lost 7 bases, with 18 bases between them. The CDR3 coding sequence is TGTGCCAGCAGTCGATCGGGACTCCTAAGGAATTCACCCCTCCACTTT. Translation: CASSRSGLLRNSPLHF.

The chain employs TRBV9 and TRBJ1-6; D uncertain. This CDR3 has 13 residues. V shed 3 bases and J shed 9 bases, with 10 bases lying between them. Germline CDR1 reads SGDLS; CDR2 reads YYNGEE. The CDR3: CASSAGLGSPLHF. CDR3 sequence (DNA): TGTGCCAGCAGCGCCGGACTTGGTTCACCCCTCCACTTT.

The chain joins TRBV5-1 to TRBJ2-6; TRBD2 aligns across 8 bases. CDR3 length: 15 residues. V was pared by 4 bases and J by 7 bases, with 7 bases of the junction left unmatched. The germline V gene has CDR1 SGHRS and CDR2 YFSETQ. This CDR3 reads CASSPGGALANVLTF. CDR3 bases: TGCGCCAGCAGCCCCGGGGGGGCTCTTGCCAACGTCCTGACTTTC.

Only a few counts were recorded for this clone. For the CDR3, the DNA is TGTGCCAGCAGCGTAGTCGCAGGGGCTGGAAACACCATATATTTT. It encodes CASSVVAGAGNTIYF. The V and J genes are TRBV9 and TRBJ1-3, with D maybe TRBD1 (6 bases). Trimming stripped 0 bases from V and 2 bases from J, with 9 bases between. Germline V gene sequence: CDR1 SGDLS, CDR2 YYNGEE. The length of the CDR3 is 15 residues.

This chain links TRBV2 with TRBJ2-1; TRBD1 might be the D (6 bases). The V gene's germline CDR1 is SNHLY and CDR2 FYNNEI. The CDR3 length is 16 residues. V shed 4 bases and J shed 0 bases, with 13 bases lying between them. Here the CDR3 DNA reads TGTGCCAGCAGTGTTCAGGGGCGAAGCTCCTACAATGAGCAGTTCTTC. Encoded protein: CASSVQGRSSYNEQFF.

CDR3 nucleotides: TGTGCCAGCAGCATTAGCGGTCTTGTGAGTACCCAGTACTTC. Its protein product is CASSISGLVSTQYF. The chain couples TRBV7-2 to TRBJ2-5; weak D call: TRBD2 (6 bases). This CDR3 has 14 residues. V lost 5 bases and J lost 8, with 18 bases in between. Germline V gives CDR1 SGHTA, CDR2 FQGNSA.

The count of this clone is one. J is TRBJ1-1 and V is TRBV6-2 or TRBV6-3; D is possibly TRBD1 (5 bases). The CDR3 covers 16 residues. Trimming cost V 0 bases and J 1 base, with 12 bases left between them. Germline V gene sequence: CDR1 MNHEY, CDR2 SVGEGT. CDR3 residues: CASSYSTGGRNTEAFF. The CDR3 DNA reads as TGTGCCAGCAGTTACTCGACGGGGGGAAGGAACACTGAAGCTTTCTTT.

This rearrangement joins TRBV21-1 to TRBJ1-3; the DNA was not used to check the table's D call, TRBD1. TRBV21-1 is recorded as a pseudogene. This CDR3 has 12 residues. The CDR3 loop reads CASTRGGNTIYF. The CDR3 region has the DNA TGTGCCAGCACTAGGGGAGGAAACACCATATATTTT.